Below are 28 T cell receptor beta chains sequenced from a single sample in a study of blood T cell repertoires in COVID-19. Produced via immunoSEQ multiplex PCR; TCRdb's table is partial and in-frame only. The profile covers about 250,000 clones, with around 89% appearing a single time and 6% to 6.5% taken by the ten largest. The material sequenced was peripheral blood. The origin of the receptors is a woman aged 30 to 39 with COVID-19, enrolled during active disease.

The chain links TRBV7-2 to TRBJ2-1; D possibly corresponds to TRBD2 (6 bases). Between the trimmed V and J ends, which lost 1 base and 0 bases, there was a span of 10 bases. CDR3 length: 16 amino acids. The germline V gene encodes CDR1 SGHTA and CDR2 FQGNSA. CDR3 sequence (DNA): TGTGCCAGCAGCTTAGTACCCGGGAGCTCCTACAATGAGCAGTTCTTC. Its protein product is CASSLVPGSSYNEQFF.

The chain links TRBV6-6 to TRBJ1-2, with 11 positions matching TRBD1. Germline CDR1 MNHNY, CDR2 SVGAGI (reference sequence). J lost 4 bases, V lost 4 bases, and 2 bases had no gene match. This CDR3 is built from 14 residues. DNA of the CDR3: TGTGCCAGCAGTTTGGGACAGGGGGTCTATGGCTACACCTTC. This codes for CASSLGQGVYGYTF.

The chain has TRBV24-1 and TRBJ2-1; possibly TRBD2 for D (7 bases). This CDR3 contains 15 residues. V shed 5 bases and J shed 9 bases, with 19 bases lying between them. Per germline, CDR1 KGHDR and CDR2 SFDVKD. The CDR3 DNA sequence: TGTGCCACCAGTGGAGGGGGGGGCCCACGGGTTGAGCAGTTCTTC. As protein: CATSGGGGPRVEQFF.

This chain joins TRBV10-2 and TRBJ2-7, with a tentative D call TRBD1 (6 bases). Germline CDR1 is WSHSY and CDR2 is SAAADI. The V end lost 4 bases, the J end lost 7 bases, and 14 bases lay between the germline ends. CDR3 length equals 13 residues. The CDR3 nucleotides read TGCGCCAGCAGTGTAACAGGGCCATCAGAGCAGTACTTC. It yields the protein CASSVTGPSEQYF.

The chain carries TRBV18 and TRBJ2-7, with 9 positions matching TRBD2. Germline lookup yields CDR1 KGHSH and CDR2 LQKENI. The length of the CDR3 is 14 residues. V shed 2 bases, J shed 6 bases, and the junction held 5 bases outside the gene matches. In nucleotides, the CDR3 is TGTGCCAGCTCACCAGCTAGCGGGGTAAGCGAGCAGTACTTC. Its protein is CASSPASGVSEQYF.

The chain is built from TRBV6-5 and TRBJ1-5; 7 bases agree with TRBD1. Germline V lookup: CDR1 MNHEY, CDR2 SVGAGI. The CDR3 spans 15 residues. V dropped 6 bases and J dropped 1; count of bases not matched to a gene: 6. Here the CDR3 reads CASSPGQVSNQPQHF. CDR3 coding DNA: TGTGCCAGCAGCCCAGGACAGGTCAGCAATCAGCCCCAGCATTTT.

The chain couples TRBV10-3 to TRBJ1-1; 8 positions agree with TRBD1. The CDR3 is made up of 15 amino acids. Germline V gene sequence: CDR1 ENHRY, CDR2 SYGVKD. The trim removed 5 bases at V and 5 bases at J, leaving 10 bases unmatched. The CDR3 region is CAISTLDRGQTEAFF. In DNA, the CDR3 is TGTGCCATCAGTACCCTAGACAGGGGACAAACTGAAGCTTTCTTT.

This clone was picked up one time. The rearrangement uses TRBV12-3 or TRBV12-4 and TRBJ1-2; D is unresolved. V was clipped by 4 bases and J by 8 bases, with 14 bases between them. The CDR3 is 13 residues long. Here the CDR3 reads CASSSKLDLGYTF. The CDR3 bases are TGTGCCAGCAGTTCAAAATTAGACTTGGGCTACACCTTC.

The CDR3 here is CASRAPRGLNTEAFF. In nucleotides, the CDR3 is TGTGCCAGCAGAGCTCCGAGAGGGCTGAACACTGAAGCTTTCTTT. The J gene is TRBJ1-1, the V gene TRBV27, with D uncertain. Germline V gene lookup returns CDR1 MNHEY and CDR2 SMNVEV (reference sequence). The CDR3 runs 15 residues. V was pared by 6 bases and J by 0 bases, with 14 bases between.

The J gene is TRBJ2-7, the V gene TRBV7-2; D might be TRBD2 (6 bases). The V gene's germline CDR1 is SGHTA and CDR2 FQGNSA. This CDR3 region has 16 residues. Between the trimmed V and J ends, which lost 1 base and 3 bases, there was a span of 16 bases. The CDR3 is CASSLVTGLRRYEQYF. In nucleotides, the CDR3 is TGTGCCAGCAGCTTAGTAACGGGACTCCGACGCTACGAGCAGTACTTC.

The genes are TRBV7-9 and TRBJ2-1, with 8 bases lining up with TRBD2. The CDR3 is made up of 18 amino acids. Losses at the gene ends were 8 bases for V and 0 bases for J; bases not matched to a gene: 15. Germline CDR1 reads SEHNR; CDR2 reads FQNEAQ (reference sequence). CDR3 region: CASRLAQRERISYNEQFF. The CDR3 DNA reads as TGTGCCAGCCGACTGGCCCAGCGGGAGAGAATCTCCTACAATGAGCAGTTCTTC.

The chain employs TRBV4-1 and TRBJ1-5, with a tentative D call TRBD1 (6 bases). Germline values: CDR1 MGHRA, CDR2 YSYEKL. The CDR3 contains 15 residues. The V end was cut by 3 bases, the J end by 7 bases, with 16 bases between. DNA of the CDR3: TGCGCCAGCAGCCAGATAGAAACAGGGCCCCAGCCCCAGCATTTT. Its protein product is CASSQIETGPQPQHF.

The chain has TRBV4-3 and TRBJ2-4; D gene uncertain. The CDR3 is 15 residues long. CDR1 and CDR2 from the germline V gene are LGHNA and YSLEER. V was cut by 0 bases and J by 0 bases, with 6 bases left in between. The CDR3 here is CASSQDYIAKNIQYF. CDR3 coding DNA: TGCGCCAGCAGCCAAGATTACATAGCCAAAAACATTCAGTACTTC.

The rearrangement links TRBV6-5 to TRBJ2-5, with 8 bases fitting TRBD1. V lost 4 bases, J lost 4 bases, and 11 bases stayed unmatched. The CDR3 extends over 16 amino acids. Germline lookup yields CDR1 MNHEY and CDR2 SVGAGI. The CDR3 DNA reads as TGTGCCAGCAGTTCCCCCGGACAGGGAAGGGGAGAGACCCAGTACTTC. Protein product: CASSSPGQGRGETQYF.

The CDR3, as DNA: TGTGCCAGTAGTACGCGTCTGATCACAGATACGCAGTATTTT. As protein: CASSTRLITDTQYF. The chain carries TRBV19 and TRBJ2-3, with D uncertain. Trimming left V 4 bases short and J 2 bases short, with 10 bases between. Looked up from germline, CDR1 is LNHDA and CDR2 is SQIVND (reference sequence). This CDR3 is 14 amino acids long.

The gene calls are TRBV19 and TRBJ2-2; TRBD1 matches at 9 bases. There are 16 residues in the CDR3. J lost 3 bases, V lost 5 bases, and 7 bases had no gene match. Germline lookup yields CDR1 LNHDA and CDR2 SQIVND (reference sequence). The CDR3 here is CASSVTGTGHTGELFF. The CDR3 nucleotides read TGTGCCAGTAGTGTAACCGGGACAGGGCACACCGGGGAGCTGTTTTTT. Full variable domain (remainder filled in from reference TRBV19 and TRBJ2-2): DGGITQSPKYLFRKEGQNVTLSCEQNLNHDAMYWYRQDPGQGLRLIYYSQIVNDFQKGDIAEGYSVSREKKESFPLTVTSAQKNPTAFYLCASSVTGTGHTGELFFGEGSRLTVL.

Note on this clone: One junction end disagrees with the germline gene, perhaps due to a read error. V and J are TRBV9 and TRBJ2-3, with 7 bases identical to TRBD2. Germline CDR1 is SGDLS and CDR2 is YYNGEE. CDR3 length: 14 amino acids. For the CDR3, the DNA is TGTGCCAGCAGCGCCAGTCATTCGACTAGCAGCCCACATTTT. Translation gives CASSASHSTSSPHF.

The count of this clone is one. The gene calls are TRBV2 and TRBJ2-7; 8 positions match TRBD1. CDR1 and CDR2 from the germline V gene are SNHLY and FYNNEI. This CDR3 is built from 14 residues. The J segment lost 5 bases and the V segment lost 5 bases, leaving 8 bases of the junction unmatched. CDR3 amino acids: CASSFNLQGDEQYV. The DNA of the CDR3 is TGTGCCAGCAGTTTTAACTTACAGGGGGACGAGCAGTACGTC.

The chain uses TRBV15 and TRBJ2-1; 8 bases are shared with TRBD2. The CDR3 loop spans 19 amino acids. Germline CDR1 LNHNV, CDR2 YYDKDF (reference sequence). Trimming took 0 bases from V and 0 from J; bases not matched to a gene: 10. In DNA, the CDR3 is TGTGCCACCAGCAGAGATGGGGGAGCGGGGGCGATCTCCTACAATGAGCAGTTCTTC. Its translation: CATSRDGGAGAISYNEQFF.

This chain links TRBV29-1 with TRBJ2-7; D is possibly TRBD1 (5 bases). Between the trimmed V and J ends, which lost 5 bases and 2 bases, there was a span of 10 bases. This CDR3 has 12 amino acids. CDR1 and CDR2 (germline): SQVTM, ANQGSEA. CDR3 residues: CSVFGRAYEQYF. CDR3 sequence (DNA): TGCAGCGTTTTCGGCAGGGCCTACGAGCAGTACTTC.

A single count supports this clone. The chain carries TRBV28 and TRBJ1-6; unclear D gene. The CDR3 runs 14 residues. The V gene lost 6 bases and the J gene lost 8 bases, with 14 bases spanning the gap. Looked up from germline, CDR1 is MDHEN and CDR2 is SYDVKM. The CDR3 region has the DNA TGTGCCAGCAGAGCGGGGTGGCCTGATTCACCCCTCCACTTT. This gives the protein CASRAGWPDSPLHF.

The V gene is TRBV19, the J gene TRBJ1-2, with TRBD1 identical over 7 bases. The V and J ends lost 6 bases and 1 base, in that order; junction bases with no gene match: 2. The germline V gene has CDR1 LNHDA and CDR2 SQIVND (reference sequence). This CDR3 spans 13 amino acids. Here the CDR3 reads CASRTGNNYGYTF. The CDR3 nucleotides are TGTGCCAGTAGGACAGGGAATAACTATGGCTACACCTTC.

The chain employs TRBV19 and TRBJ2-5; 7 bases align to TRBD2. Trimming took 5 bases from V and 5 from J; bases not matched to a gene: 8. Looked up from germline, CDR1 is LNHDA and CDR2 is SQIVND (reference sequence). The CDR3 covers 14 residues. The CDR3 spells CASSLREGPETQYF. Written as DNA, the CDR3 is TGTGCCAGTAGTTTGAGGGAGGGCCCGGAGACCCAGTACTTC.

DNA of the CDR3: TGTGCCAGCTCATCCGACCGGGGGTTGAACACTGAAGCTTTCTTT. Translation gives CASSSDRGLNTEAFF. The genes are TRBV18 and TRBJ1-1; D possibly corresponds to TRBD1 (5 bases). CDR1 and CDR2 from the germline V gene are KGHSH and LQKENI. V shed 5 bases and J shed 0 bases, with 13 bases lying between them. CDR3 length: 15 amino acids.

The CDR3 here is CASSFAGGINEQFF. The CDR3 nucleotides are TGTGCCAGCAGTTTTGCGGGGGGGATCAATGAGCAGTTCTTC. The chain is built from TRBV6-2 or TRBV6-3 and TRBJ2-1; 9 bases match TRBD2. The CDR3 has 14 residues. V gave up 4 bases and J gave up 6 bases; unmatched junction bases: 4. Germline loops: CDR1 MNHEY, CDR2 SVGEGT.

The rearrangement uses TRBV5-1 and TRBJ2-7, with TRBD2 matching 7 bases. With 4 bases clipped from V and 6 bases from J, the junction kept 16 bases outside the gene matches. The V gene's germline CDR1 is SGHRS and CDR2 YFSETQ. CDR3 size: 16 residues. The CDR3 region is CASSRTVATGGVEQYF. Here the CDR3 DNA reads TGCGCCAGCAGCAGGACGGTCGCGACGGGGGGTGTCGAGCAGTACTTC.

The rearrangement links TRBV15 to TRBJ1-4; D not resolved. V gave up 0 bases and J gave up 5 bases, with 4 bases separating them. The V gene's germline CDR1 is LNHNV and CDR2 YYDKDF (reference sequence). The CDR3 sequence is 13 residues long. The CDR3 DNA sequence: TGTGCCACCAGCAGAGATCTGAATGAAAAACTGTTTTTT. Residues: CATSRDLNEKLFF.

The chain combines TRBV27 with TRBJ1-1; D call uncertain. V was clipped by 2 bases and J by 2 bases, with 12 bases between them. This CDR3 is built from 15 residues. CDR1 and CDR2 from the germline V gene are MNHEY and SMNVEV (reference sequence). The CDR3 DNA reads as TGTGCCAGCAGTTTAGAACCCGGGTACAACACTGAAGCTTTCTTT. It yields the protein CASSLEPGYNTEAFF.